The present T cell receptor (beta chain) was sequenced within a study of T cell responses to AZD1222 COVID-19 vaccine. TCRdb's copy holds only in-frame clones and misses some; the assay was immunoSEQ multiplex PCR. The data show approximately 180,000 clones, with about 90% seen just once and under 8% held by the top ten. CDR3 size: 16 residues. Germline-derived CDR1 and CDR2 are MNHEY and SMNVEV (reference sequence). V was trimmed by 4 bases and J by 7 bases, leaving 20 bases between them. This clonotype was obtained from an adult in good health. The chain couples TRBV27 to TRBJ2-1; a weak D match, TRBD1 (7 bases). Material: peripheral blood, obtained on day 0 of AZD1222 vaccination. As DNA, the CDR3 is TGTGCCAGCAGTTACTTTTCAGGGGGGCGGGTTAATGAGCAGTTCTTC. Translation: CASSYFSGGRVNEQFF.